This is a list of T cell receptor beta chains from one sample in a study of early T cells in non-severe SARS-CoV-2 infection. MiXCR was run by TCRdb on the 5' RACE reads, yielding one entry per CDR3 protein. The table records some 100,000 distinct CDR3 sequences, about 15% of them present only once. The sample consisted of whole blood. The receptors come from an adult who was a healthcare worker with PCR-confirmed SARS-CoV-2 infection or an uninfected control (not recorded which). CDR3s include the opening cysteine and the closing phenylalanine or tryptophan. D genes are given only for firm matches. Rows may omit the clone size; those that give it use once, few, many or a size class.

>few|.|TRBJ2-3|TRBV20-1
CSAITSTDTQYF
TGCAGTGCTATCACTAGCACAGATACGCAGTATTTT
>few|.|TRBJ2-3|TRBV18
CASSPGARGWRTDTQYF
TGTGCCAGCTCACCAGGGGCCCGGGGGTGGAGGACAGATACGCAGTATTTT
>few|TRBD1|TRBJ1-5|TRBV2
CASSWTGGSNQPQHF
TGTGCCAGCAGTTGGACAGGAGGTAGCAATCAGCCCCAGCATTTT
>few|.|TRBJ2-1|TRBV6-6
CASSSLGSEQFF
TGTGCCAGCAGTTCTTTGGGGAGTGAGCAGTTCTTC
>.|.|TRBJ1-3|TRBV12-3/TRBV12-4
CASSFGPLDGNTIYF
TGTGCCAGCAGTTTTGGACCCTTAGATGGAAACACCATATATTTT
>many|TRBD1|TRBJ1-2|TRBV5-1
CASSLETGGVYGYTF
TGCGCCAGCAGCCTCGAGACAGGGGGCGTCTATGGCTACACCTTC
>.|TRBD2|TRBJ2-1|TRBV19
CASRSMLAGSNEQFF
TGTGCCAGTAGGTCCATGCTAGCGGGGAGCAATGAGCAGTTCTTC
>few|TRBD1|TRBJ2-1|TRBV4-1
CASSQPGQGKNEQFF
TGCGCCAGCAGCCAACCGGGACAGGGGAAAAATGAGCAGTTCTTC
>many|.|TRBJ2-1|TRBV24-1
CATSDLRLSSYNEQFF
TGTGCCACCAGTGATTTGCGGCTGAGCTCCTACAATGAGCAGTTCTTC
>.|TRBD1|TRBJ1-2|TRBV12-3/TRBV12-4
CASSLATGGRSYTF
TGTGCCAGCAGTTTAGCGACAGGGGGCAGGAGCTACACCTTC
>few|TRBD1|TRBJ1-2|TRBV5-1
CASRTGTGGIYGYTF
TGCGCCAGCAGAACCGGGACAGGGGGCATCTATGGCTACACCTTC
>.|TRBD1|TRBJ1-2|TRBV6-1
CASSHGQASWGNYGYTF
TGTGCCAGCAGCCACGGACAGGCCTCTTGGGGCAACTATGGCTACACCTTC
>few|.|TRBJ1-5|TRBV12-2
CASRCRIPWVSNQPQHF
TGTGCAAGTCGCTGTCGGATCCCCTGGGTGAGCAATCAGCCCCAGCATTTT
>.|.|TRBJ2-1|TRBV5-1
CASSAGLYNEQFF
TGCGCCAGCAGCGCCGGCTTATACAATGAGCAGTTCTTC
>.|.|TRBJ1-1|TRBV10-2
CASRLTRMNTEAFF
TGCGCCAGCAGGCTGACAAGGATGAACACTGAAGCTTTCTTT
>.|.|TRBJ2-4|TRBV12-3/TRBV12-4
CASSLGGAKNIQYF
TGTGCCAGCAGTTTGGGGGGTGCCAAAAACATTCAGTACTTC
>.|.|TRBJ2-1|TRBV7-2
CASSFVNEQFF
TGTGCCAGCAGCTTCGTAAATGAGCAGTTCTTC
>.|TRBD2|TRBJ2-5|TRBV20-1
CSARRLAGGLETEYF
TGCAGTGCTAGACGGCTAGCGGGGGGGCTGGAGACCGAGTACTTC
>many|TRBD1|TRBJ1-1|TRBV7-9
CASSLAQGVKTEAFF
TGTGCCAGCAGCTTAGCGCAGGGGGTGAAAACTGAAGCTTTCTTT
>.|TRBD1|TRBJ1-5|TRBV15
CATSRDGTGDQPQHF
TGTGCCACCAGCAGAGATGGAACAGGGGATCAGCCCCAGCATTTT
>many|.|TRBJ1-1|TRBV4-2
CASSHVGAVEAFF
TGTGCCAGCAGCCACGTTGGGGCGGTGGAAGCTTTCTTT
>few|.|TRBJ1-4|TRBV6-1
CASSEGGGFDEKLFF
TGTGCCAGCAGTGAAGGGGGGGGTTTTGATGAAAAACTGTTTTTT
>.|.|TRBJ1-2|TRBV5-4
CASSLAVNYGYTF
TGTGCCAGCAGCTTGGCAGTAAACTATGGCTACACCTTC
>few|TRBD1|TRBJ1-1|TRBV20-1
CSASSTGRTEAFF
TGCAGTGCTAGCTCGACAGGGCGGACTGAAGCTTTCTTT
>.|TRBD2|TRBJ2-3|TRBV6-1
CASSEAPSGGFTDTQYF
TGTGCCAGCAGTGAAGCGCCTAGCGGGGGGTTCACAGATACGCAGTATTTT
>few|.|TRBJ1-6|TRBV5-1
CASSQFRGGDNSPLHF
TGCGCCAGCAGCCAATTCAGGGGAGGGGATAATTCACCCCTCCACTTT
>many|.|TRBJ2-4|TRBV4-1
CASSPRLAEKGDIQYF
TGCGCCAGCAGCCCCCGACTCGCGGAGAAGGGTGACATTCAGTACTTC
>.|.|TRBJ1-4|TRBV29-1
CSVDGTNEKLFF
TGCAGCGTTGACGGGACCAATGAAAAACTGTTTTTT
>many|.|TRBJ2-5|TRBV6-1
CASSEFGETQYF
TGTGCCAGCAGTGAGTTTGGGGAGACCCAGTACTTC
>few|.|TRBJ2-1|TRBV7-6
CASSPRDGPNEQFF
TGTGCCAGCAGCCCGCGGGACGGCCCTAATGAGCAGTTCTTC
>many|.|TRBJ1-1|TRBV10-3
CAISKEPVGPGTEAFF
TGTGCCATCAGCAAAGAACCAGTAGGTCCCGGAACTGAAGCTTTCTTT
>.|.|TRBJ1-4|TRBV6-2/TRBV6-3
CASSLTDGGPNEKLFF
TGTGCCAGCAGTCTAACCGACGGGGGTCCTAATGAAAAACTGTTTTTT
>once|.|TRBJ2-3|TRBV12-3/TRBV12-4
CASRRGRGITDTQYF
TGTGCCAGCAGAAGAGGACGGGGAATCACAGATACGCAGTATTTT
>.|TRBD2|TRBJ2-1|TRBV12-5
CASGLDYLPSGVNGGTSSYNEQFF
TGTGCTAGTGGTTTGGACTACCTCCCATCCGGGGTGAACGGGGGGACGAGCTCCTACAATGAGCAGTTCTTC
>few|TRBD1|TRBJ2-6|TRBV6-5
CASSYWTGRSGANVLTF
TGTGCCAGCAGTTACTGGACAGGGCGCTCTGGGGCCAACGTCCTGACTTTC
>many|.|TRBJ2-5|TRBV19
CASSSGALRGTQYF
TGTGCCAGTAGTTCAGGGGCGTTACGGGGGACCCAGTACTTC
>few|.|TRBJ1-5|TRBV20-1
CSAKNSRSNQPQHF
TGCAGTGCTAAGAACAGCCGGAGCAATCAGCCCCAGCATTTT
>.|.|TRBJ1-1|TRBV6-5
CASRAGANTEAFF
TGTGCCAGCAGGGCAGGGGCGAACACTGAAGCTTTCTTT
>few|.|TRBJ2-1|TRBV7-6
CASSLAVRQGYNEQFF
TGTGCCAGCAGCTTAGCGGTGCGGCAGGGCTACAATGAGCAGTTCTTC